This note documents a single T cell receptor beta chain sequence. Its antigen is as yet unknown. The CDR3 goes on 3 residues after the read ends, and that part is filled in from the germline J gene. From germline, CDR1 is SGHRS and CDR2 YFSETQ. The CDR3 is 14 amino acids. Only in-frame clones appear in the TCRdb table, and some are missing; sequencing was by immunoSEQ multiplex PCR. This repertoire includes 25,000 to 35,000 clones. This entry belongs to a study of T cells in women clearing cervical HPV infection. Study-wide results and limits: Combining TCR richness with V gene abundances gave about 0.87 AUC.

The clonotype was recovered from a woman between 18 and 69 years old with a cervical HPV16 infection that either progressed to CIN3+ or cleared (not recorded which). V usage is TRBV5-1 and J usage is TRBJ2-3; D not certain. Material: blood buffy coat. CDR3 in amino acids: CASSLAPNAETQYF. The part of the CDR3 DNA that was read is TGCGCCAGCAGCTTGGCACCGAACGCGGAGACG.